The 28 T cell receptor beta chains presented below share a single source sample, sequenced in a study of cytomegalovirus exposure and HLA in healthy donors. With 60 Vbeta and 13 Jbeta primers, the PCR was carried out. Profiling relied on immunoSEQ multiplex PCR, and the TCRdb table lists in-frame clones only, not all of them. The sample table sets out about 170,000 clones. Sequenced material: PBMCs. These receptors were collected from a woman aged 18-30 years in good health and CMV-seropositive.

CDR3: CASSQDWANEQYF. The DNA of the CDR3 is TGTGCCAGCAGCCAAGACTGGGCCAACGAGCAGTACTTC. The chain links TRBV4-2 to TRBJ2-7; the D is unclear. The germline CDR1 and CDR2 sequences are LGHNA and YNFKEQ. The V gene lost 0 bases and the J gene lost 5 bases, with 8 bases spanning the gap. The CDR3 extends over 13 amino acids.

V and J are TRBV19 and TRBJ1-1; tentative D call: TRBD1 (5 bases). Between the trimmed V and J ends, which lost 8 bases and 5 bases, there was a span of 18 bases. Germline V gene sequence: CDR1 LNHDA, CDR2 SQIVND (reference sequence). This CDR3 contains 14 residues. CDR3 nucleotides: TGTGCCAGTCGCCGACAGTACCCCGGGACTGAAGCTTTCTTT. It specifies CASRRQYPGTEAFF.

The chain uses TRBV6-1 and TRBJ1-1; 7 bases are shared with TRBD1. The CDR3 consists of 17 residues. Germline values: CDR1 MNHNS, CDR2 SASEGT. V lost 2 bases, J lost 1 base, and 10 bases stayed unmatched. The CDR3 spells CASSEIQGKVGNTEAFF. The CDR3 nucleotides read TGTGCCAGCAGTGAAATACAGGGGAAGGTGGGGAACACTGAAGCTTTCTTT.

As regards this clone: The germline gene is not matched at one end of the junction; a read error may be the cause. The genes are TRBV6-1 and TRBJ2-1, with D possibly TRBD2 on 6 matching bases. This CDR3 is built from 12 residues. Germline CDR1 reads MNHNS; CDR2 reads SASEGT. CDR3 nucleotides: TGTGCCGGCAGGACTACTTTCAATGAGCAGTTCTTC. It is translated as CAGRTTFNEQFF.

The CDR3 loop reads CANLGRDRGSYEQYF. The DNA for the CDR3 is TGTGCCAACCTAGGAAGGGACAGGGGCTCCTACGAGCAGTACTTC. This chain links TRBV2 with TRBJ2-7; 10 nucleotides align to TRBD1. CDR1 is SNHLY and CDR2 is FYNNEI in the germline V gene. Unmatched junction bases numbered 9, after V lost 10 bases and J lost 0 bases. The CDR3 spans 15 residues.

The rearrangement joins TRBV15 to TRBJ2-2; D perhaps matches TRBD2 (6 bases). V was cut by 3 bases and J by 5 bases, with 19 bases left in between. The CDR3 is 17 amino acids. CDR1 is LNHNV and CDR2 is YYDKDF in the germline V gene (reference sequence). The CDR3 spells CATSSTLDYRQTGELFF. CDR3 DNA sequence: TGTGCCACCAGCAGTACTTTGGACTATAGGCAAACCGGGGAGCTGTTTTTT. The full variable domain, with the rest looked up from reference TRBV15 and TRBJ2-2, is DAMVIQNPRYQVTQFGKPVTLSCSQTLNHNVMYWYQQKSSQAPKLLFHYYDKDFNNEADTPDNFQSRRPNTSFCFLDIRSPGLGDTAMYLCATSSTLDYRQTGELFFGEGSRLTVL.

CDR3 protein: CASSPGLGGYTF. CDR3 bases: TGTGCCAGCAGCCCGGGGTTGGGGGGCTACACCTTC. J is TRBJ1-2 and V is TRBV5-6; D unclear. Germline lookup yields CDR1 SGHDT and CDR2 YYEEEE. Trimming removed 4 bases at V and 8 bases at J, with 12 bases between. The CDR3 spans 12 residues.

CDR3 sequence (DNA): TGCGCCAGCAGTCCACGGGGGAGAGCCCCTCGAGTTGAGCAGTTCTTC. Translating it yields CASSPRGRAPRVEQFF. The V call is TRBV23-1, the J call TRBJ2-1, with a tentative D call TRBD2 (6 bases). TRBV23-1 is known as an ORF, though its function is uncertain. Deletions cut 4 bases from V and 9 bases from J, with 22 bases between. The CDR3 totals 16 residues.

The chain's CDR3 is CARSLVGIPYGYTF. The DNA of the CDR3 is TGTGCCAGAAGCTTAGTCGGGATTCCCTATGGCTACACCTTC. The chain is built from TRBV7-5 and TRBJ1-2. TRBV7-5 is tagged as a pseudogene. The CDR3 runs 14 residues.

The J gene is TRBJ2-5, the V gene TRBV12-5, with a weak D call TRBD2 (5 bases). Per germline, CDR1 LGHNT and CDR2 FRNRAP. Trimming took 7 bases from V and 4 from J, leaving 16 bases between them. The CDR3 contains 14 residues. CDR3 residues: CASAPLTGIETQYF. The CDR3 DNA reads as TGTGCTAGTGCCCCCCTGACGGGGATAGAGACCCAGTACTTC.

This chain links TRBV5-6 with TRBJ2-1; D is perhaps TRBD2 (6 bases). Looked up from germline, CDR1 is SGHDT and CDR2 is YYEEEE. Deletions cut 0 bases from V and 0 bases from J, with 10 bases between. The CDR3 spans 16 residues. Here the CDR3 DNA reads TGTGCCAGCAGCTTGGGGGCGGGGACCTCCTACAATGAGCAGTTCTTC. It is translated as CASSLGAGTSYNEQFF.

The chain combines TRBV15 with TRBJ2-2, with D possibly being TRBD1 (6 bases). Per germline, CDR1 LNHNV and CDR2 YYDKDF (reference sequence). V lost 10 bases to trimming and J lost 6 bases, with 15 bases between them. CDR3 length equals 13 residues. The DNA for the CDR3 is TGTGCCAGTGAGAGGGGGTTGGCCGGGGAGCTGTTTTTT. This codes for CASERGLAGELFF.

The chain carries TRBV5-1 and TRBJ2-5, with 7 bases identical to TRBD2. V dropped 2 bases and J dropped 5; count of bases not matched to a gene: 9. CDR3 length: 15 residues. Germline V gene sequence: CDR1 SGHRS, CDR2 YFSETQ. In nucleotides, the CDR3 is TGCGCCAGCAGCTTCCTAGGGGAGGGTACCGAGACCCAGTACTTC. Its protein is CASSFLGEGTETQYF. Based on the CDR3 plus reference TRBV5-1 and TRBJ2-5, the full variable domain is KAGVTQTPRYLIKTRGQQVTLSCSPISGHRSVSWYQQTPGQGLQFLFEYFSETQRNKGNFPGRFSGRQFSNSRSEMNVSTLELGDSALYLCASSFLGEGTETQYFGPGTRLLVL.

The genes are TRBV6-1 and TRBJ2-7, with a weak D call TRBD2 (6 bases). From germline, CDR1 is MNHNS and CDR2 SASEGT. V was clipped by 4 bases and J by 2 bases, with 15 bases between them. The CDR3 has 15 amino acids. The CDR3 nucleotides are TGTGCCAGCAGTGCGAAGCGGGCCCTACCCTACGAGCAGTACTTC. This encodes CASSAKRALPYEQYF.

CDR3 protein: CASSERGLGTGRYGYTF. DNA of the CDR3: TGTGCCAGCAGTGAGAGGGGTCTCGGGACAGGGAGGTATGGCTACACCTTC. The genes are TRBV25-1 and TRBJ1-2, with TRBD1 identical over 9 bases. Trimming removed 3 bases from V and 5 bases from J; junction bases left unmatched: 13. In germline, CDR1 is MGHDK, CDR2 SYGVNS. This CDR3 region has 17 residues.

This chain links TRBV7-9 with TRBJ1-6, with TRBD1 matching over 7 bases. After removal of 5 bases from V and 4 bases from J, the junction contained 2 bases not matched to a gene. Germline loops: CDR1 SEHNR, CDR2 FQNEAQ (reference sequence). This CDR3 comprises 14 residues. CDR3 in amino acids: CASSIQGYNSPLHF. CDR3 DNA sequence: TGTGCCAGCAGCATACAGGGGTATAATTCACCCCTCCACTTT. The whole variable domain, remainder taken from reference TRBV7-9 and TRBJ1-6, is DTGVSQNPRHKITKRGQNVTFRCDPISEHNRLYWYRQTLGQGPEFLTYFQNEAQLEKSRLLSDRFSAERPKGSFSTLEIQRTEQGDSAMYLCASSIQGYNSPLHFGNGTRLTVT.

The genes are TRBV2 and TRBJ2-1; TRBD1 agrees at 9 bases. The CDR3 consists of 14 residues. From germline, CDR1 is SNHLY and CDR2 FYNNEI. V dropped 5 bases and J dropped 6; count of bases not matched to a gene: 5. The CDR3 spells CASSKQGARNEQFF. The CDR3 region has the DNA TGTGCCAGCAGTAAACAGGGGGCGCGCAATGAGCAGTTCTTC.

The rearrangement uses TRBV5-1 and TRBJ2-2; a weak D match, TRBD2 (5 bases). The CDR3 runs 16 residues. Germline V lookup: CDR1 SGHRS, CDR2 YFSETQ. The V and J ends lost 0 bases and 4 bases respectively, with 13 bases between them. CDR3 protein: CASSLEPPAGTGELFF. The CDR3 nucleotides are TGCGCCAGCAGCTTGGAACCGCCCGCGGGCACCGGGGAGCTGTTTTTT.

The J gene is TRBJ2-7, the V gene TRBV5-4, with 7 bases identical to TRBD2. The CDR3 has 16 residues. V lost 0 bases to trimming and J lost 5 bases; unmatched junction nucleotides: 11. CDR1 is SGHNT, CDR2 YYREEE, per germline (reference sequence). The chain's CDR3 is CASSLDPPAGEHEQYF. The CDR3 region has the DNA TGTGCCAGCAGCTTGGACCCGCCTGCGGGAGAACACGAGCAGTACTTC.

The V and J genes are TRBV7-3 and TRBJ2-3, with D maybe TRBD1 (5 bases). V lost 2 bases to trimming and J lost 2 bases, with 8 bases between them. CDR1 is SGHTA, CDR2 FQGTGA, per germline. CDR3 length: 14 residues. CDR3 amino acids: CASSLGAHTDTQYF. The CDR3 nucleotides are TGTGCCAGCAGCTTAGGGGCCCACACAGATACGCAGTATTTT. Filled out from reference TRBV7-3 and TRBJ2-3, the complete variable domain reads GAGVSQTPSNKVTEKGKYVELRCDPISGHTALYWYRQSLGQGPEFLIYFQGTGAADDSGLPNDRFFAVRPEGSVSTLKIQRTERGDSAVYLCASSLGAHTDTQYFGPGTRLTVL.

The chain employs TRBV6-5 and TRBJ1-2, with no clear D. There are 15 residues in the CDR3. The V end was cut by 5 bases, the J end by 4 bases, with 17 bases between. CDR1 and CDR2 from the germline V gene are MNHEY and SVGAGI. The DNA of the CDR3 is TGTGCCAGCAGTCACGACTGGAGTAGAGGCTATGGCTACACCTTC. Encoded protein: CASSHDWSRGYGYTF.

The rearrangement links TRBV18 to TRBJ2-2, with 12 bases fitting TRBD2. V lost 3 bases and J lost 5; bases outside the gene matches: 7. Germline V lookup: CDR1 KGHSH, CDR2 LQKENI. The CDR3 runs 17 residues. The CDR3 sequence: CASSPGLAGRRTGELFF. CDR3 coding DNA: TGTGCCAGCTCACCCGGACTAGCGGGACGGAGAACCGGGGAGCTGTTTTTT.

Concerning this clone: The same CDR3 can be traced to other DNA sequences in this sample. The rearrangement uses TRBV5-1 and TRBJ1-1; a weak D match, TRBD1 (5 bases). The CDR3 covers 13 residues. CDR1 is SGHRS and CDR2 is YFSETQ in the germline V gene. Between the trimmed V and J ends, which lost 1 base and 2 bases, there was a span of 6 bases. In DNA, the CDR3 is TGCGCCAGCAGCTTGCAGGGAAACACTGAAGCTTTCTTT. Protein sequence: CASSLQGNTEAFF.

J is TRBJ2-7 and V is TRBV6-5, with 10 bases matching TRBD2. This CDR3 comprises 15 residues. Germline V gives CDR1 MNHEY, CDR2 SVGAGI. V shed 0 bases, J shed 4 bases, and the junction held 3 bases outside the gene matches. The CDR3 protein is CASSYSSGGGYEQYF. The CDR3 region has the DNA TGTGCCAGCAGTTACTCGAGCGGGGGGGGGTACGAGCAGTACTTC.

The chain uses TRBV6-1 and TRBJ1-2, with 7 positions matching TRBD1. Germline lookup yields CDR1 MNHNS and CDR2 SASEGT. Trimming removed 7 bases from V and 4 bases from J; junction bases left unmatched: 3. The CDR3 extends over 12 amino acids. CDR3: CASNRGSYGYTF. In DNA, the CDR3 is TGTGCCAGCAACAGGGGATCCTATGGCTACACCTTC.

The rearrangement links TRBV11-3 to TRBJ1-5, with 9 bases that match TRBD1. Germline values: CDR1 SGHNT, CDR2 YENEEA. V lost 4 bases and J lost 7; bases outside the gene matches: 11. The CDR3 runs 16 residues. The CDR3 DNA is TGTGCCAGCAGCTCACCGGGACAGGGACTCGGACAGCCCCAGCATTTT. It specifies CASSSPGQGLGQPQHF.

The chain combines TRBV2 with TRBJ1-2; 7 bases align to TRBD1. J gave up 4 bases and V 6 bases, and 14 bases lay outside the gene matches. This CDR3 contains 16 residues. Germline V CDR1 and CDR2: SNHLY, FYNNEI. The CDR3 here is CASRPVNLQGLYGYTF. The CDR3 coding sequence is TGTGCCAGCAGACCGGTAAACCTACAGGGGCTCTATGGCTACACCTTC.

V is TRBV27 and J is TRBJ2-3, with D possibly being TRBD1 (6 bases). Germline V gene lookup returns CDR1 MNHEY and CDR2 SMNVEV (reference sequence). V lost 2 bases and J 4 bases, leaving 10 bases between the germline ends. This CDR3 is 14 amino acids long. CDR3: CASSLRQDPDTQYF. The CDR3 bases are TGTGCCAGCAGTTTACGACAGGACCCAGATACGCAGTATTTT.